This TCR beta chain stems from a study of blood T cell repertoires in COVID-19. Study-level background: Material from acute and convalescent COVID-19 was sourced from the United States, Italy and Spain.

Those enrolled in Seattle joined during active infection and were followed longitudinally afterward. Deletions cut 7 bases from V and 1 base from J, with 14 bases between. CDR1 MNHEY and CDR2 SVGAGI come from the germline V gene. The length of the CDR3 is 15 residues. How the authors handled the data: Reference gene primer amplification gave estimated nucleated cell counts. Data came from immunoSEQ multiplex PCR; TCRdb stores just in-frame clones and leaves some out. V, J and clone size derive from that table, while D and trimming were established from the DNA sequence. The table includes a few hundred thousand clones, around 89% detected once.

Sequencing was performed on peripheral blood. The J gene is TRBJ1-5, the V gene TRBV6-5; D may be TRBD1 (6 bases). The source of this sequence is a woman in her forties or fifties with COVID-19, enrolled during active disease. CDR3 amino acids: CASITPDSSNQPQHF. The CDR3, as DNA: TGTGCCAGCATTACCCCGGACAGCAGCAATCAGCCCCAGCATTTT.